Given below is one TCR beta chain in context. Its recognized antigen is unknown. Within one base of it there is no much larger clone, and no base qualities were kept. The cysteine opens and the phenylalanine closes a CDR3 of 17 amino acids. The only DNA kept is the CDR3, 51 bases in frame from the first base. At the junction V is shortened by 3 bases and J by 5 bases, with 23 bases in between. According to the germline V gene, CDR1 reads MDHEN and CDR2 reads SYDVKM. The data were obtained in a study of T cell responses to AZD1222 COVID-19 vaccine (dated by TCRdb to about 2021). For the wider study: A total of approximately 230 trial participants underwent TCR sequencing, of whom nearly 210 received two doses of AZD1222 and 26 received two doses of the MenACWY control vaccine. Enrollment into the trials was organized by age into subgroups of 18-55, 56-69 and 70-plus years, and those subgroups contained about 160, 30 and 59 TCR-sequenced participants, respectively. Summary of the overall study and its limitations: CD4 TCRs associated with the vaccine covered the entire spike protein, and the dominant responses were in regions 160-218 and 743-854. Epitopes outside the regions mutated in the B.1.351 and B.1.1.7 variants were reportedly recognized by nearly half of the unique spike-specific TCRs. In the small 56-69-year group, the increase in depth fell short of significance, most likely because of low power. No day 14 peak-response samples were available, so repertoires were characterized only after the peak T cell response. Only five or six AZD1222 recipients were SARS-CoV-2 seropositive at baseline, limiting conclusions about previously exposed vaccinees. Spike-specific TCR breadth and depth rose significantly after two AZD1222 doses compared with day 0 and with MenACWY recipients. Most participants were white British and females outnumbered males, and the authors suggested that clonal diversity may have been underestimated.

The time point label for this specimen denotes: about 28 days (+/-7) after the second vaccine dose. Because spike-specific TCR depth and breadth did not differ between the two schedules, AZD1222 recipients who got a second dose at roughly 4 weeks were pooled with those who got a second dose at roughly 12 weeks. Samples from vaccinated people were obtained from the UK trials COV001 and COV002, which included a single-blind randomized controlled phase 2/3 trial of AZD1222 (ChAdOx1 nCoV-19) in healthy adults. Trial participant PBMC samples were collected at day 0 and day 28 after the second dose for TCRbeta chain sequencing. The CDR3 regions of human TCRbeta chains were subjected to immunosequencing. Per the source publication's procedure: TCRs in the repertoires were matched against a reference library of SARS-CoV-2-specific TCRs that had been generated with the MIRA antigen-specificity platform. Breadth was defined as the fraction of unique TCRs that were SARS-CoV-2-associated, and depth was defined as the fraction of total T cells that were SARS-CoV-2-associated. Using the MIRA data, every spike-specific TCR was mapped to the spike region that the TCR reacted to and assigned to either a CD4 or a CD8 class. Log10-transformed breadth and depth values were compared by one-way ANOVA with Sidak's multiple comparisons tests. The immuneACCESS repertoire file appears here via TCRdb, limited to in-frame rearrangements. These files lack a portion of the clones; in checked studies, under half of the deficit traces to unresolved V genes, and the cause of the others is not known. Clone size and the V and J calls come from that table; the DNA yielded D and trimming. For this sample the table gives about 180,000 clones, of which under 95% were detected only once. The ten top clones hold around 1.5% of the sample.

Rearrangement joined TRBV28 to TRBJ2-7, and TRBD2 may be the D gene, going by 6 matching bases. This TCR was sampled from an adult who received the AZD1222 COVID-19 vaccine. The material was peripheral blood, obtained 28 days after the second AZD1222 dose. This receptor carries the CDR3 CASSFPSPVAAIHEQYF. In nucleotides, the sequence is TGTGCCAGCAGTTTCCCTTCCCCGGTAGCGGCCATCCACGAGCAGTACTTC.